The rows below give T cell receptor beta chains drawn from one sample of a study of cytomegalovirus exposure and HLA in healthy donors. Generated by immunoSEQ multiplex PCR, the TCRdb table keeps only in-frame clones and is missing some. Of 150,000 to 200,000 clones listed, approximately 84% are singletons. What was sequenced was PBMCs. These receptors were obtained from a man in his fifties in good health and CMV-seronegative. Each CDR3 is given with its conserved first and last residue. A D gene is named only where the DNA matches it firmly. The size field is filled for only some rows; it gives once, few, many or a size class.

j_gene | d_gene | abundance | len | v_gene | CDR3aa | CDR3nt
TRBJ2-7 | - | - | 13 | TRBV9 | CASSVAESYEQYF | TGTGCCAGCAGCGTAGCGGAGTCCTACGAGCAGTACTTC
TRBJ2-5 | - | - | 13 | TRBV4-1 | CASSQAPQETQYF | TGCGCCAGCAGCCAAGCCCCTCAAGAGACCCAGTACTTC
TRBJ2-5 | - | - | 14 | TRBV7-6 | CASSIPGFGETQYF | TGTGCCAGCAGCATTCCAGGGTTTGGGGAGACCCAGTACTTC
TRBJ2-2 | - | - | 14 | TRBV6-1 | CASEVLTGTGELFF | TGTGCCAGTGAGGTCCTGACGGGCACCGGGGAGCTGTTTTTT
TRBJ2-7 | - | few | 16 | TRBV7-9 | CSSSFKEGPSVLEQYF | TGTTCCAGCAGCTTCAAGGAGGGCCCCAGTGTTCTCGAGCAGTACTTC
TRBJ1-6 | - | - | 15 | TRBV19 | CASSIGRNSGSPLHF | TGTGCCAGTAGTATTGGGAGGAACTCCGGCTCACCCCTCCACTTT
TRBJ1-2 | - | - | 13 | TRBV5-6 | CASRPGGRVGYTF | TGTGCCAGCAGGCCTGGCGGCCGAGTCGGCTACACCTTC
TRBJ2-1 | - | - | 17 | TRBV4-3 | CASSQELVSARRHEQFF | TGCGCCAGCAGCCAAGAACTAGTAAGCGCCCGGAGGCATGAGCAGTTCTTC
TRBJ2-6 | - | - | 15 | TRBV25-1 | CASSVTGSGANVLTF | TGTGCCAGCAGTGTCACCGGCTCTGGGGCCAACGTCCTGACTTTC
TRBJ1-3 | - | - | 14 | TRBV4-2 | CASSQGNSGNTIYF | TGTGCCAGCAGCCAGGGCAACTCTGGAAACACCATATATTTT
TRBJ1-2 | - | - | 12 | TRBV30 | CAWSVGREGYTF | TGTGCCTGGAGTGTGGGCAGAGAGGGCTACACCTTC
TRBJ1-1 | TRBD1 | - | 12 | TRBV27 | CASRTGYTEAFF | TGTGCCAGCAGGACAGGGTACACTGAAGCTTTCTTT
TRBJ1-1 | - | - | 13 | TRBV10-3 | CAIRPQENTEAFF | TGTGCCATCAGACCACAGGAGAACACTGAAGCTTTCTTT
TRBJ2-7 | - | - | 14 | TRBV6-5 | CASRSSQGTYEQYF | TGTGCCAGCAGGAGTAGTCAGGGGACCTACGAGCAGTACTTC
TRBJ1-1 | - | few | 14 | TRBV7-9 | CASSLGQFNTEAFF | TGTGCCAGCAGCTTAGGCCAGTTTAACACTGAAGCTTTCTTT
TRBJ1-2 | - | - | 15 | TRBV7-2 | CASSLMGLGQGGYTF | TGTGCCAGCAGCTTAATGGGACTTGGTCAGGGCGGCTACACCTTC
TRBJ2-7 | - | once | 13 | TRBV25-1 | CASGEKTAYEQYF | TGTGCCAGCGGCGAAAAGACAGCCTACGAGCAGTACTTC
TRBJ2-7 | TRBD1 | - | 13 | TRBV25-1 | CASVGTGSYEQYF | TGTGCCAGCGTGGGGACAGGCTCCTACGAGCAGTACTTC
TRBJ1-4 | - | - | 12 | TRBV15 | CATSMAVGKLFF | TGTGCCACCAGCATGGCGGTTGGAAAACTGTTTTTT
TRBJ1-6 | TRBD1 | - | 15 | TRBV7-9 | CASSSGYRGHSPLHF | TGTGCCAGCAGCTCAGGGTACAGGGGGCATTCACCCCTCCACTTT
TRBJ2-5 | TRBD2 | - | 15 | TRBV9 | CASSVEGGEGETQYF | TGTGCCAGCAGCGTAGAGGGCGGGGAGGGGGAGACCCAGTACTTC
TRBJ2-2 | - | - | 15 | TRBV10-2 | CASSELLANTGELFF | TGCGCCAGCAGTGAGTTACTGGCGAACACCGGGGAGCTGTTTTTT
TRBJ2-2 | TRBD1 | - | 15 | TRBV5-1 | CASSFQGAYTGELFF | TGCGCCAGCAGCTTTCAGGGGGCGTACACCGGGGAGCTGTTTTTT
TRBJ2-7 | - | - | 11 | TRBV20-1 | CSARIESEQYF | TGCAGTGCTAGGATAGAGAGCGAGCAGTACTTC
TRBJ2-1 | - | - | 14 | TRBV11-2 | CASTQGRGVSEQFF | TGTGCCAGCACCCAAGGCAGGGGGGTCAGTGAGCAGTTCTTC
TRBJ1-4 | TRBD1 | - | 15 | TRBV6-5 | CASRKNDRGNEKLFF | TGTGCCAGCAGGAAAAACGACAGGGGTAATGAAAAACTGTTTTTT
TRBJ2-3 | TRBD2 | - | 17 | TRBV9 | CASSTGLAGGRGDTQYF | TGTGCCAGCAGTACGGGACTAGCGGGGGGCCGGGGAGATACGCAGTATTTT
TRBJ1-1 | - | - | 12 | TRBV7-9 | CSSSLGGTEAFF | TGTTCCAGCAGCTTAGGAGGGACTGAAGCTTTCTTT
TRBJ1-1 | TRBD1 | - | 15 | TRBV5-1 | CASSLEGAWGTEAFF | TGCGCCAGCAGCTTGGAGGGGGCGTGGGGCACTGAAGCTTTCTTT
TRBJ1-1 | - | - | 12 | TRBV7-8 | CASSQVSTEAFF | TGTGCCAGCAGCCAGGTGTCCACGGAAGCTTTCTTT
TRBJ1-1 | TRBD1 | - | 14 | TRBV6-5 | CASLPGQGYTEAFF | TGTGCCAGTCTCCCGGGACAGGGTTACACTGAAGCTTTCTTT
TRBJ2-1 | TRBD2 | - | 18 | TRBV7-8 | CASSPGLAGGDLYNEQFF | TGTGCCAGCAGCCCCGGACTAGCGGGGGGCGACCTGTACAATGAGCAGTTCTTC
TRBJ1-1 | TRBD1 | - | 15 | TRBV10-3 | CAISESGQLNTEAFF | TGTGCCATCAGTGAGTCGGGACAGTTGAACACTGAAGCTTTCTTT
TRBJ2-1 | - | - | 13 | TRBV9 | CASSVLGADEQFF | TGTGCCAGCAGCGTACTAGGGGCCGATGAGCAGTTCTTC
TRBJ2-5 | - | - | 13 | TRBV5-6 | CASSLASQETQYF | TGTGCCAGCAGCTTGGCATCTCAGGAGACCCAGTACTTC
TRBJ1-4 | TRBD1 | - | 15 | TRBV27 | CASSLIRDRGEKLFF | TGTGCCAGCAGCCTTATACGGGACAGGGGTGAAAAACTGTTTTTT
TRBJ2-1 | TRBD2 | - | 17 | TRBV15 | CATSRVPSGGLYNEQFF | TGTGCCACCAGCAGAGTCCCGAGCGGGGGACTCTACAATGAGCAGTTCTTC
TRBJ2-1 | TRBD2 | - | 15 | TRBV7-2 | CASSAGTSGGGEQFF | TGTGCCAGCAGCGCCGGGACTAGCGGGGGGGGTGAGCAGTTCTTC
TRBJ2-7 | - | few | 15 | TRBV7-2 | CASSWAEDSSYEQYF | TGTGCCAGCAGCTGGGCCGAGGACAGCTCCTACGAGCAGTACTTC
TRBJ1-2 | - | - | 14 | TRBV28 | CASSPLTATYGYTF | TGTGCCAGCAGTCCGCTGACAGCCACCTATGGCTACACCTTC
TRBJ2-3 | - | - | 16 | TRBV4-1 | CASSQGLRGAGRAQYF | TGCGCCAGCAGCCAAGGACTACGGGGGGCCGGTCGTGCGCAGTATTTT
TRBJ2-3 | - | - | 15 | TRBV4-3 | CASSQDGQGRDTQYF | TGCGCCAGCAGCCAAGATGGCCAGGGAAGAGATACGCAGTATTTT
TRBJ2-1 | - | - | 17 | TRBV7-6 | CASSLSAGRSSYNEQFF | TGTGCCAGCAGCTTAAGCGCGGGCCGAAGCTCCTACAATGAGCAGTTCTTC
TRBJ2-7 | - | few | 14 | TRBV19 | CASSIDSYSYEQYF | TGTGCCAGTAGTATAGACTCTTACTCCTACGAGCAGTACTTC
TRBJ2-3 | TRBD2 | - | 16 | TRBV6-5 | CASSYVSGGHTDTQYF | TGTGCCAGCAGTTACGTTAGCGGGGGACATACAGATACGCAGTATTTT
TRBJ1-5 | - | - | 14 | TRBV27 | CASSLGATGQPQHF | TGTGCCAGCAGTTTGGGGGCCACGGGGCAGCCCCAGCATTTT
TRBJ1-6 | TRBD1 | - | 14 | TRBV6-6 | CASSTYRGESPLHF | TGTGCCAGCAGTACCTACAGGGGTGAGTCACCCCTCCACTTT
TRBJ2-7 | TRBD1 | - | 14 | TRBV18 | CASSPPVDREGQYF | TGTGCCAGCTCACCACCGGTGGACAGGGAAGGGCAGTACTTC
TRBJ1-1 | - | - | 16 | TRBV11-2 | CASSSKATFQNTEAFF | TGTGCCAGCAGCTCCAAAGCGACCTTCCAGAACACTGAAGCTTTCTTT
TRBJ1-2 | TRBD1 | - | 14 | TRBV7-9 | CASSPSRTGDSYTF | TGTGCCAGCAGCCCCTCCCGGACAGGGGACAGCTACACCTTC
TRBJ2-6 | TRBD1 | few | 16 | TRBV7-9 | CASSSPTGVGANVLTF | TGTGCCAGCAGCTCGCCGACAGGGGTTGGGGCCAACGTCCTGACTTTC
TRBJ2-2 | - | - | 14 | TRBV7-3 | CASSQGMATGELFF | TGTGCCAGCAGCCAGGGAATGGCCACCGGGGAGCTGTTTTTT
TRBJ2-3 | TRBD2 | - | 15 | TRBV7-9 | CASSLTAGGTDTQYF | TGTGCCAGCAGCTTAACGGCGGGGGGGACAGATACGCAGTATTTT
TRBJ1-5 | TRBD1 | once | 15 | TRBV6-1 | CASRDRGYSNQPQHF | TGTGCCAGCCGGGACAGGGGATATAGCAATCAGCCCCAGCATTTT
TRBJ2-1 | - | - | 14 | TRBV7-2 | CASSPREEYNEQFF | TGTGCCAGCAGTCCACGCGAGGAATACAATGAGCAGTTCTTC
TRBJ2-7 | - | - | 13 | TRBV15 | CATSSRDTAEQYF | TGTGCCACCAGCTCTCGGGACACCGCCGAGCAGTACTTC
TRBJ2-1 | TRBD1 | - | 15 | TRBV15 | CATSGGQGPYNEQFF | TGTGCCACCAGCGGAGGACAGGGGCCCTACAATGAGCAGTTCTTC
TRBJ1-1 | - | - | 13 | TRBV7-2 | CASSKSLEGEAFF | TGTGCCAGCAGCAAATCTCTCGAGGGTGAAGCTTTCTTT
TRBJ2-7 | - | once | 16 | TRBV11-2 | CASSEYTGLSWYEQYF | TGTGCCAGCAGCGAATATACAGGGTTGTCCTGGTACGAGCAGTACTTC